The rows below give T cell receptor beta chains drawn from one sample of a study of T cells in Graves' hyperthyroidism and ophthalmopathy. TCRdb re-called the multiplex PCR reads with MiXCR, one entry per CDR3 protein. The sample has 800,000 or so distinct CDR3 sequences; 38% are singletons. The source material was blood. Receptors originate from a man younger than 35 with Graves' hyperthyroidism. Both conserved end residues are part of each CDR3. The D gene is left open where the match is weak. Not every row has a clone size; where given, it reads once, few, many or a size class.

V: TRBV7-8; size: -; D: TRBD2; J: TRBJ2-5; DNA: TGTGCCGGCAGCTTAGCGGCGGGGGGGCCAGTTGAGACCCAGTACTTC; CDR3: CAGSLAAGGPVETQYF
V: TRBV12-3/TRBV12-4; size: few; D: TRBD1; J: TRBJ2-7; DNA: TGTGCCAGCAGTCCGACAGGGGTTTCCCACGAGCAGTACTTC; CDR3: CASSPTGVSHEQYF
V: TRBV7-7; size: many; D: -; J: TRBJ2-7; DNA: TGTGCTAGCAGCCCAGGGAAGGGCACTTACGAGCAGTACTTC; CDR3: CASSPGKGTYEQYF
V: TRBV7-2; size: -; D: -; J: TRBJ2-7; DNA: TGTGCCAGCAGCTCCCCACGGCATTCCTACGAGCAGTACTTC; CDR3: CASSSPRHSYEQYF
V: TRBV19; size: -; D: TRBD1; J: TRBJ1-1; DNA: TGTGCCAGTAGTATAGCCCCAGGGGGCGGATCTGGAACTGAAGCTTTCTTT; CDR3: CASSIAPGGGSGTEAFF
V: TRBV7-2; size: few; D: -; J: TRBJ2-7; DNA: TGTGCCAGCAGCCTTAGCGGAGGCCCTCATAGGTACGAGCAGTACTTC; CDR3: CASSLSGGPHRYEQYF
V: TRBV5-6; size: few; D: -; J: TRBJ1-1; DNA: TGTGCCAGCAGCTCCTTTTTTGAAGCTTTCTTT; CDR3: CASSSFFEAFF
V: TRBV19; size: few; D: -; J: TRBJ1-1; DNA: TGTGCCAGTAGTATAGATCTGAAGAACACTGAAGCTTTCTTT; CDR3: CASSIDLKNTEAFF
V: TRBV9; size: -; D: TRBD2; J: TRBJ2-5; DNA: TGTGCCAGCAGCCCCCGACTAGCGGGAGGGGTAGAGACCCAGTACTTC; CDR3: CASSPRLAGGVETQYF
V: TRBV29-1; size: many; D: -; J: TRBJ2-7; DNA: TGCAGCGTTGAACTCGCGGAGTCCTTCGACTACGAGCAGTACTTC; CDR3: CSVELAESFDYEQYF
V: TRBV19; size: -; D: TRBD1; J: TRBJ1-1; DNA: TGTGCCAGTAGTTACCGGACAGGGGCCAGCACTGAAGCTTTCTTT; CDR3: CASSYRTGASTEAFF
V: TRBV2; size: -; D: TRBD1; J: TRBJ1-1; DNA: TGTGCCAGCAGTTCAGGGGGGGGGGCCACTGAAGCTTTCTTT; CDR3: CASSSGGGATEAFF
V: TRBV9; size: many; D: -; J: TRBJ1-2; DNA: TGTGCCAGCAGCGTTGACAGCCTCCTTAACTATGGCTACACCTTC; CDR3: CASSVDSLLNYGYTF
V: TRBV7-6; size: -; D: -; J: TRBJ2-2; DNA: TGTGCCAGCAGCTCGGCGAGTGGGTGGGCGAACACCGGGGAGCTGTTTTTT; CDR3: CASSSASGWANTGELFF
V: TRBV6-5; size: few; D: -; J: TRBJ2-6; DNA: TGTGCCAGCAGTTACTCGAAGAGGGGCCCTGGGGCCAACGTCCTGACTTTC; CDR3: CASSYSKRGPGANVLTF
V: TRBV2; size: -; D: -; J: TRBJ1-2; DNA: TGTGCCAGCACCGAGGAGGGATGGGCAAATCGTGGCTACACCTTC; CDR3: CASTEEGWANRGYTF
V: TRBV5-1; size: -; D: TRBD1; J: TRBJ1-1; DNA: TGTGCCAGCAGCATAAGAACTACAGGGGGTAGTACTGAAGCTTTCTTT; CDR3: CASSIRTTGGSTEAFF
V: TRBV19; size: few; D: TRBD1; J: TRBJ2-7; DNA: TGTGCCAGTAGTAAGGGACAGGGGGCTTTCGAGCAGTACTTC; CDR3: CASSKGQGAFEQYF
V: TRBV7-9; size: many; D: -; J: TRBJ2-7; DNA: TGTGCCAGCAGCTCCCGACAGCACTCCTACGAGCAGTACTTC; CDR3: CASSSRQHSYEQYF
V: TRBV29-1; size: many; D: -; J: TRBJ2-2; DNA: TGCAGCGTTTCTGTAGCGGCCCCGAACACCGGGGAGCTGTTTTTT; CDR3: CSVSVAAPNTGELFF
V: TRBV10-3; size: once; D: -; J: TRBJ1-6; DNA: TGTGCCATCAGTGAGTCGGGGTACGAGTCGTGGTCACCCCTCCACTTT; CDR3: CAISESGYESWSPLHF
V: TRBV3-1; size: -; D: TRBD1; J: TRBJ1-3; DNA: TGTGCCAGCAGCCTAGCGACAGGGGTTGGAAACACCATATATTTT; CDR3: CASSLATGVGNTIYF
V: TRBV15; size: many; D: TRBD1; J: TRBJ1-5; DNA: TGTGCCACCAGCCTGGACAGGACGGGGAATCAGCCCCAGCATTTT; CDR3: CATSLDRTGNQPQHF
V: TRBV6-5; size: -; D: -; J: TRBJ1-5; DNA: TGTGCCAGCAGTTTCTCAGGGCCCAATCAGCCCCAGCATTTT; CDR3: CASSFSGPNQPQHF
V: TRBV9; size: few; D: TRBD2; J: TRBJ2-2; DNA: TGTGCCAGCAGCGTAGACGGGGGGGCCGGGGAGCTGTTTTTT; CDR3: CASSVDGGAGELFF
V: TRBV7-8; size: many; D: -; J: TRBJ2-7; DNA: TGTGCCAGCAGCTTAGTCCAGGGAAAGAGCGAGCAGTACTTC; CDR3: CASSLVQGKSEQYF
V: TRBV9; size: -; D: -; J: TRBJ1-1; DNA: TGTGCCAGCAGCGTCTCGCCGCTAGGGCCTGAAGCTTTCTTT; CDR3: CASSVSPLGPEAFF
V: TRBV7-2; size: -; D: -; J: TRBJ1-3; DNA: TGTGCCAGCGGCTCACTAGCGGGATATGGAAACACCATATATTTT; CDR3: CASGSLAGYGNTIYF
V: TRBV10-3; size: -; D: TRBD1; J: TRBJ1-5; DNA: TGTGCCATCAGGGGGGGACAGGAGGAAGAGACCCAGCATTTT; CDR3: CAIRGGQEEETQHF
V: TRBV14; size: many; D: -; J: TRBJ1-1; DNA: TGTGCCAGCAGCCAAAGTCGCGCTCGACAACTGAACACTGAAGCTTTCTTT; CDR3: CASSQSRARQLNTEAFF
V: TRBV7-9; size: once; D: -; J: TRBJ1-4; DNA: TGTGCCAGCGGCTTAGGACGGTATGAAAAACTGTTTTTT; CDR3: CASGLGRYEKLFF
V: TRBV6-6; size: few; D: -; J: TRBJ2-7; DNA: TGTGCCAGCAGTTACTCGGATCAGGGCCACGAGCAGTACTTC; CDR3: CASSYSDQGHEQYF
V: TRBV29-1; size: -; D: -; J: TRBJ2-6; DNA: TGCAGCGTTGAAGGGGTCATGTCCTCTGGGGCCAACGTCCTGACTTTC; CDR3: CSVEGVMSSGANVLTF
V: TRBV2; size: few; D: -; J: TRBJ2-7; DNA: TGTGCCAGCAGTGAATTGGGGGGCCGGCAGTACTTC; CDR3: CASSELGGRQYF
V: TRBV10-3; size: many; D: -; J: TRBJ1-5; DNA: TGTGCCATCAGTGACCCGAGGGCTGGATACCAGCCCCAGCATTTT; CDR3: CAISDPRAGYQPQHF
V: TRBV12-3/TRBV12-4; size: -; D: -; J: TRBJ2-7; DNA: TGTGCCAGCAGTTTATCCGGGAGCCCCTGCGAGCAGTACTTC; CDR3: CASSLSGSPCEQYF
V: TRBV19; size: -; D: TRBD1; J: TRBJ1-3; DNA: TGTGCCAGTCGGCCGGGCACAGGGGGAGGCCCTGGAAACACCATATATTTT; CDR3: CASRPGTGGGPGNTIYF
V: TRBV12-3/TRBV12-4; size: few; D: -; J: TRBJ2-2; DNA: TGTGCCAGCAGTTTTGCAGGACCCGGGGAGCTGTTTTTT; CDR3: CASSFAGPGELFF
V: TRBV6-1; size: -; D: -; J: TRBJ2-7; DNA: TGTGCCAGTTTGGACATCTACGAGCAGTACTTC; CDR3: CASLDIYEQYF
V: TRBV20-1; size: few; D: -; J: TRBJ2-6; DNA: TGCAGTGCTAGAGTGGAACGGGTGTCTGGGGCCAACGTCCTGACTTTC; CDR3: CSARVERVSGANVLTF